These T cell receptor beta chains were read from a single sample in a study of blood T cell repertoires in COVID-19. Sequenced by immunoSEQ multiplex PCR; TCRdb stores in-frame clones only, minus some. The data hold 95,000 to 120,000 clones, with around 85% observed a single time. Sequencing was performed on peripheral blood. The receptors were gathered from a human donor in a cohort sampled during active COVID-19. Both conserved end residues are part of each CDR3. The D gene is left open where the match is weak. The size entry is marked missing in some rows and otherwise reads once, few, many or a size class.

J | D | size | V | DNA | CDR3
TRBJ1-5 | TRBD1 | . | TRBV7-2 | TGTGCCAGCAGCTTAAGGGAGGGACAGGCGCTGGGTCAGCCCCAGCATTTT | CASSLREGQALGQPQHF
TRBJ1-4 | . | few | TRBV5-1 | TGCGCCAGCAGCTTGGCCGGAGGGAGCGGTGAAAAACTGTTTTTT | CASSLAGGSGEKLFF
TRBJ2-7 | TRBD1 | . | TRBV19 | TGTGCCAGTAGTGGCCGGGACAGGGGGCTCATGGGCTACGAGCAGTACTTC | CASSGRDRGLMGYEQYF
TRBJ1-1 | . | . | TRBV16 | TGTGCCAGCAGCCAGGGGCTTTCGAACACTGAAGCTTTCTTT | CASSQGLSNTEAFF
TRBJ2-1 | . | . | TRBV3-1/TRBV3-2 | TGTGCCAGCAGCCAAGACCCATTCAGCTCCTACAATGAGCAGTTCTTC | CASSQDPFSSYNEQFF
TRBJ2-3 | . | . | TRBV27 | TGTGCCAGCAGTCCTTTCAAGGAGGGCCTTTCGGCAGATACGCAGTATTTT | CASSPFKEGLSADTQYF
TRBJ1-1 | . | few | TRBV14 | TGTGCCAGCAGCCAAGAGGGCCAGGTTATGAACACTGAAGCTTTCTTT | CASSQEGQVMNTEAFF
TRBJ2-3 | TRBD2 | . | TRBV19 | TGTGCCAGTAGTATTGCCCGGGGACTAGGTGCAGATACGCAGTATTTT | CASSIARGLGADTQYF
TRBJ2-7 | TRBD1 | . | TRBV6-5 | TGTGCCAGCAGGTTTCAGGGGGCCGGCGAGCAGTACTTC | CASRFQGAGEQYF
TRBJ1-4 | . | . | TRBV30 | TGTGCCTGGGGGACTCACACAACTAATGAAAAACTGTTTTTT | CAWGTHTTNEKLFF
TRBJ2-7 | TRBD2 | . | TRBV7-2 | TGTGCCAGCAGCCGTCGGGGGGGCTACGAGCAGTACTTC | CASSRRGGYEQYF
TRBJ2-1 | TRBD2 | . | TRBV6-2/TRBV6-3 | TGTGCCAGCAGTTACCGAGGACTAGCGGGGGGGCCAGGGGCCTACAATGAGCAGTTCTTC | CASSYRGLAGGPGAYNEQFF
TRBJ1-1 | . | . | TRBV28 | TGTGCCAGCAGTATAGCAAAAACTGAAGCTTTCTTT | CASSIAKTEAFF
TRBJ2-1 | TRBD2 | few | TRBV7-8 | TGTGCCAGCAGCTTAGCCCTATCTAGCGGGGGGCTGCACAATGAGCAGTTCTTC | CASSLALSSGGLHNEQFF
TRBJ2-2 | . | . | TRBV9 | TGTGCCAGCAGCATAGGGGGGCCCGGGGAGCTGTTTTTT | CASSIGGPGELFF
TRBJ2-3 | . | once | TRBV5-1 | TGCGCCAGCAGCTTGCGTCCGGGTTCAGATACGCAGTATTTT | CASSLRPGSDTQYF
TRBJ1-5 | TRBD1 | few | TRBV28 | TGTGCCAGCAGCCCGGGACAGAAGATACAGCCCCAGCATTTT | CASSPGQKIQPQHF
TRBJ1-1 | TRBD1 | . | TRBV27 | TGTGCCAGCGTCGGCCGGGGACAGGGGGCGACTGAAGCTTTCTTT | CASVGRGQGATEAFF
TRBJ2-1 | TRBD1 | . | TRBV27 | TGTGCCAGCAGTTTAGCAGGGGGCTCCTACAATGAGCAGTTCTTC | CASSLAGGSYNEQFF
TRBJ2-3 | TRBD2 | . | TRBV6-5 | TGTGCCAGCACCCCTAGCGGGGACACAGATACGCAGTATTTT | CASTPSGDTDTQYF
TRBJ2-2 | TRBD2 | . | TRBV4-3 | TGCGCCAGCAGCCAAGCGGGGGGTACAATAGTCGGGGAGCTGTTTTTT | CASSQAGGTIVGELFF
TRBJ2-6 | . | . | TRBV18 | TGTGCCAGCTCACCGCAGGGATCTGGGGCCAACGTCCTGACTTTC | CASSPQGSGANVLTF
TRBJ1-2 | . | . | TRBV15 | TGTGCCACCAGCAGAGAAGAGGGCTATGGCTACACCTTC | CATSREEGYGYTF
TRBJ2-7 | TRBD1 | . | TRBV2 | TGTGCCAGCAGTACCTCCCGCGACAGGGGAACTTACGAGCAGTACTTC | CASSTSRDRGTYEQYF
TRBJ2-6 | TRBD1 | . | TRBV24-1 | TGTGCCACCAGTGGGCTTCCGGGACAGGGCCCCACTGGGGCCAACGTCCTGACTTTC | CATSGLPGQGPTGANVLTF
TRBJ1-2 | . | . | TRBV2 | TGTGCCAGCAGATCTGGGGGCGAAGGTGGCTACACCTTC | CASRSGGEGGYTF
TRBJ2-1 | . | . | TRBV27 | TGTGCCAGCAGTTTTGAGTTCCACCCGGACGGACTATACAATGAGCAGTTCTTC | CASSFEFHPDGLYNEQFF